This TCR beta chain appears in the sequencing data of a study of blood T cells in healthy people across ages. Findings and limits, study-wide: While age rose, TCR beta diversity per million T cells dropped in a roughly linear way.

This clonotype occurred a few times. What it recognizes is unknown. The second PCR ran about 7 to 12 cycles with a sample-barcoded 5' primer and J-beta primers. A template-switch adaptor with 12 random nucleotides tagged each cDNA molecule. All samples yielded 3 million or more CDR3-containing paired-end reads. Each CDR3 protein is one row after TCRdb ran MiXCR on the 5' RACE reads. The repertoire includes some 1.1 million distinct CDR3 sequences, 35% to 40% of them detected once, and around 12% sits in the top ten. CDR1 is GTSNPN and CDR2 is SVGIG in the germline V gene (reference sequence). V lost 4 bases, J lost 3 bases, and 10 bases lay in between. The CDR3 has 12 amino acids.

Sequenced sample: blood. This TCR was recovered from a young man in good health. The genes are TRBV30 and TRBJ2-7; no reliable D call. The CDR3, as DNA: TGTGCCTGGAACCAGGACGTCTACGAGCAGTACTTC. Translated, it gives CAWNQDVYEQYF.